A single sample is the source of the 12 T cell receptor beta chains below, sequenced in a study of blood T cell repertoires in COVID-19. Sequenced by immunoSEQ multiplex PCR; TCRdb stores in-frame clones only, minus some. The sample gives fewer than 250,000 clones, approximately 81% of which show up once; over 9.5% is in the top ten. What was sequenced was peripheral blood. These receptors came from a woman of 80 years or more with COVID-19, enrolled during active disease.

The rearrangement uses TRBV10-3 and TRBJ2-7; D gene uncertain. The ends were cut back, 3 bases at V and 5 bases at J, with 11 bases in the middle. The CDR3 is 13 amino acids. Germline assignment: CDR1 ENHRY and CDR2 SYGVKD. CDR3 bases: TGTGCCATCAGTGATGAGGAGTTGAACGAGCAGTACTTC. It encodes CAISDEELNEQYF.

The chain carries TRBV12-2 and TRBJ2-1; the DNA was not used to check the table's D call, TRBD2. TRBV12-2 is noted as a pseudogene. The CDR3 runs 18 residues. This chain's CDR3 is CASRPGTRGGTRYNEQFF. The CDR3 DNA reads TGTGCAAGTCGTCCCGGGACTAGAGGAGGGACTAGATACAATGAGCAGTTCTTC.

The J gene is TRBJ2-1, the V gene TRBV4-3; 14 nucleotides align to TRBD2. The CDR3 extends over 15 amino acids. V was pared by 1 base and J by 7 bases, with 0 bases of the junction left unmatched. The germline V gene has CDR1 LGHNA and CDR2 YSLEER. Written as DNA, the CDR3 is TGCGCCAGCAGCCAAGGACTAGCGGGGGGGAATGAGCAGTTCTTC. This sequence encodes CASSQGLAGGNEQFF.

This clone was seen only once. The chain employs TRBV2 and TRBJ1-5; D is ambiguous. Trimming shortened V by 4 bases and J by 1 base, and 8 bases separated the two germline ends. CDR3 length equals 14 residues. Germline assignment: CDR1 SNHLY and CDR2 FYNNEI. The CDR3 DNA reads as TGTGCCAGCAGTGCCGAGGGCAGCAATCAGCCCCAGCATTTT. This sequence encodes CASSAEGSNQPQHF.

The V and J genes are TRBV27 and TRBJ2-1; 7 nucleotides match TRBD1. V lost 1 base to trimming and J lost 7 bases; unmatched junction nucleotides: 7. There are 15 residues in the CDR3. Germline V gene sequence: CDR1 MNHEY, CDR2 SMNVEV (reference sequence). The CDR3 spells CASSLFRTGENEQFF. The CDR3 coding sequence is TGTGCCAGCAGTTTATTTCGTACAGGGGAGAATGAGCAGTTCTTC.

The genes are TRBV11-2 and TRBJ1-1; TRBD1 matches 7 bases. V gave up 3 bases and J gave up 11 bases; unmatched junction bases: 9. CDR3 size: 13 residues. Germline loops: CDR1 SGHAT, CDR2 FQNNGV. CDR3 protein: CASSLRRGLFAFF. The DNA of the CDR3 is TGTGCCAGCAGCTTGAGGAGGGGGCTGTTTGCTTTCTTT.

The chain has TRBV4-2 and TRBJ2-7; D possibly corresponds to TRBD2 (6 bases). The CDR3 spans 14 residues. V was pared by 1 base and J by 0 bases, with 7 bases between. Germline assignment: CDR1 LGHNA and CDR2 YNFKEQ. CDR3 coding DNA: TGTGCCAGCAGCCAAGGGACTAACTCCTACGAGCAGTACTTC. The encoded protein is CASSQGTNSYEQYF.

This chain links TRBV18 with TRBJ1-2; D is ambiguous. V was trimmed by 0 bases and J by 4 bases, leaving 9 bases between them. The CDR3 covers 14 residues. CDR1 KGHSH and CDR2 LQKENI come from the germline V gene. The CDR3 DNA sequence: TGTGCCAGCTCACCACCAATGGAGTTCTATGGCTACACCTTC. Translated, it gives CASSPPMEFYGYTF. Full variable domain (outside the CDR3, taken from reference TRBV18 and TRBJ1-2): NAGVMQNPRHLVRRRGQEARLRCSPMKGHSHVYWYRQLPEEGLKFMVYLQKENIIDESGMPKERFSAEFPKEGPSILRIQQVVRGDSAAYFCASSPPMEFYGYTFGSGTRLTVV.

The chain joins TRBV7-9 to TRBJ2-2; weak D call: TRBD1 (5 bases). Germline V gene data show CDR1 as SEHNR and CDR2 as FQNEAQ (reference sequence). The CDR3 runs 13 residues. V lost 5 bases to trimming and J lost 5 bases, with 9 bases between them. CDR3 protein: CASSTRTTGELFF. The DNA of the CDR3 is TGTGCCAGCAGCACCCGGACAACCGGGGAGCTGTTTTTT.

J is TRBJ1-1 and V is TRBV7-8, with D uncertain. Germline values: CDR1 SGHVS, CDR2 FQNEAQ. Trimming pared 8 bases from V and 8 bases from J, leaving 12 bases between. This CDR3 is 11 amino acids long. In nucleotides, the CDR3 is TGTGCCAGCCAACTTAGAGAAGAAGCTTTCTTT. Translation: CASQLREEAFF.

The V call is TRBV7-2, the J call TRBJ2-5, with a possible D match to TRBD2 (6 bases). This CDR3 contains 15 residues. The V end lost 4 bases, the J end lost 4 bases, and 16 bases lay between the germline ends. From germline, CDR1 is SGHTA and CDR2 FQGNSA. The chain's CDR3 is CASSSTSSVGETQYF. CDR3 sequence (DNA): TGTGCCAGCAGCTCGACTAGTAGTGTCGGAGAGACCCAGTACTTC.

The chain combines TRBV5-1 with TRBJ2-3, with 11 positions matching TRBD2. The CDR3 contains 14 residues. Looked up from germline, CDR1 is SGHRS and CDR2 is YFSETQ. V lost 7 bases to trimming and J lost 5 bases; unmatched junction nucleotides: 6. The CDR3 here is CASGLAGPLDTQYF. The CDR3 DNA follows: TGCGCCAGCGGACTAGCGGGCCCCCTAGATACGCAGTATTTT.